This T cell receptor beta chain was profiled in a study of blood T cell repertoires in COVID-19. At the level of the study: The study drew acute and convalescent COVID-19 samples from the United States, Italy and Spain.

The CDR3 is 14 residues long. Trimming left V 7 bases short and J 5 bases short, with 18 bases between. Per the germline V gene, CDR1 is MNHEY and CDR2 is SVGAGI. Source study methods: Reference gene primer amplification in the assay estimated nucleated cell counts. Profiled with immunoSEQ multiplex PCR; TCRdb holds only in-frame clones, not every one. That table furnishes V, J and clone size, whereas the DNA furnished D and trimming. The sample has about 100,000 clones, around nine tenths seen once. The V gene is TRBV6-5, the J gene TRBJ2-7; a possible D gene is TRBD1 (6 bases). Sequenced sample: peripheral blood. This receptor was identified in a human donor in a cohort sampled during active COVID-19. The CDR3 DNA reads as TGTGCCAGCAACCTACAGGGACGAAGCAACGAGCAGTACTTC. Translation: CASNLQGRSNEQYF.